There are a few counts of the clone carrying this T cell receptor (beta chain). Per the germline V gene, CDR1 is MNHEY and CDR2 is SMNVEV (reference sequence). The ends lost 6 bases at V and 8 bases at J; junction bases unmatched: 7. The CDR3 is made up of 14 amino acids. The data are from a study of T-cell reconstitution after alpha-beta-depleted transplantation in children. The authors prepared the TCRbeta library with unique molecular identifiers. TCRdb analysed the PCR reads with MiXCR anew, one entry per CDR3 protein. Among about 540,000 distinct CDR3 sequences listed, approximately 20% were seen once.

The receptor's source is a human donor who donated a stem cell graft to a child with acute lymphoblastic leukemia. V and J are TRBV27 and TRBJ2-3; 11 bases match TRBD1. The specimen was PBMCs from the stem cell graft donor, collected from the stem cell graft. CDR3 residues: CASSLGQGAATQYF. In nucleotides, the CDR3 is TGTGCCAGCAGCCTTGGACAGGGGGCGGCTACGCAGTATTTT.